The clone carrying this T cell receptor (beta chain) occurred a few times. TCRdb itself ran the 5' RACE reads through MiXCR, one entry per CDR3 protein. The sample has approximately 500,000 distinct CDR3 sequences; less than 25% are singletons. These data belong to a study of identical twins. The CDR3 has 16 amino acids. The V gene's germline CDR1 is SGHTA and CDR2 FQGNSA. J was trimmed by 3 bases and V by 4 bases; bases with no gene match: 8. These data are also associated with another study on T cells expressing NK-cell markers.

Sequencing input: CD4+ T cells sorted from blood. This receptor was obtained from a woman aged 18-35 years in good health. The gene calls are TRBV7-2 and TRBJ2-1; 8 bases agree with TRBD2. CDR3 bases: TGTGCCAGCAGCTCAGCTAGCGGGCGCTACTACAATGAGCAGTTCTTC. The encoded protein is CASSSASGRYYNEQFF. Combining the CDR3 with reference TRBV7-2 and TRBJ2-1 gives the whole variable domain GAGVSQSPSNKVTEKGKDVELRCDPISGHTALYWYRQSLGQGLEFLIYFQGNSAPDKSGLPSDRFSAERTGGSVSTLTIQRTQQEDSAVYLCASSSASGRYYNEQFFGPGTRLTVL.